The entry below gives a single T cell receptor beta chain sequence along with its context. The table came from immunoSEQ multiplex PCR; TCRdb's copy has only in-frame clones and leaves some out. The sample lists some 130,000 clones; around nine tenths were seen once. With 4 bases removed from V and 10 bases from J, the gap between germline ends came to 18 bases. The CDR3 contains 15 residues. The germline V gene has CDR1 SGHRS and CDR2 YFSETQ. The data are from a study of blood T cell repertoires in COVID-19. This receptor was taken from a man aged 45-60 years with active COVID-19. V and J are TRBV5-1 and TRBJ1-6, with D perhaps TRBD1 (5 bases). Sequenced: peripheral blood. CDR3 in amino acids: CASSGGGQKVSPLHF. The CDR3 region has the DNA TGCGCCAGCAGCGGCGGGGGTCAGAAAGTATCACCCCTCCACTTT.